Below, 10 T cell receptor beta chains from the same sample are listed, as sequenced in a study of chemoradiotherapy in HPV16-positive cancers. Here immunoSEQ multiplex PCR was the method, and the copy in TCRdb shows in-frame clones only, minus some. The sample has several thousand clones; approximately 88% are singletons. This sample comprised tumor tissue, obtained from a patient who underwent chemoradiotherapy. These TCRs come from a human donor with HPV-associated anogenital cancer.

J is TRBJ1-2 and V is TRBV15, with a possible D match to TRBD1 (6 bases). The CDR3 spans 15 residues. CDR1 and CDR2 from the germline V gene are LNHNV and YYDKDF (reference sequence). Trimming stripped 5 bases from V and 2 bases from J, with 15 bases between. CDR3: CATSGTMEGNYGYTF. As DNA, the CDR3 is TGTGCCACCAGCGGGACAATGGAAGGGAACTATGGCTACACCTTC.

The chain uses TRBV30 and TRBJ2-7; perhaps TRBD2 as D (5 bases). V lost 5 bases to trimming and J lost 5 bases, with 13 bases between them. The CDR3 spans 12 residues. Germline values: CDR1 GTSNPN, CDR2 SVGIG (reference sequence). This CDR3 is CAWELSGDEQYF. CDR3 DNA: TGTGCCTGGGAGCTATCCGGGGACGAGCAGTACTTC. Combining the CDR3 with reference TRBV30 and TRBJ2-7 gives the whole variable domain SQTIHQWPATLVQPVGSPLSLECTVEGTSNPNLYWYRQAAGRGLQLLFYSVGIGQISSEVPQNLSASRPQDRQFILSSKKLLLSDSGFYLCAWELSGDEQYFGPGTRLTVT.

This CDR3 is CASSSRRGDEAFF. DNA of the CDR3: TGTGCCAGCTCCTCAAGGAGAGGGGACGAAGCTTTCTTT. The chain employs TRBV18 and TRBJ1-1; a possible D gene is TRBD1 (5 bases). The CDR3 has 13 residues. The V end lost 6 bases, the J end lost 8 bases, and 16 bases lay between the germline ends. Looked up from germline, CDR1 is KGHSH and CDR2 is LQKENI.

The CDR3 DNA reads as TGTGCCAGTAGTATAGCCGGGGATTATAGCAATCAGCCCCAGCATTTT. Translating it yields CASSIAGDYSNQPQHF. The chain joins TRBV19 to TRBJ1-5; D gene ambiguous. The CDR3 has 16 amino acids. CDR1 LNHDA and CDR2 SQIVND come from the germline V gene (reference sequence). Trimming removed 1 base from V and 0 bases from J, with 10 bases in between.

J is TRBJ2-1 and V is TRBV5-1; TRBD2 matches 7 bases. Germline values: CDR1 SGHRS, CDR2 YFSETQ. The CDR3 has 14 residues. The V segment lost 4 bases and the J segment 5 bases; nucleotides outside the gene matches: 6. DNA for the CDR3: TGCGCCAGCAGCCCGGCGCTAGCGGACAATGAGCAGTTCTTC. Residues: CASSPALADNEQFF.

This chain links TRBV13 with TRBJ2-5; D gene uncertain. V dropped 2 bases and J dropped 5 bases, with 9 bases sitting between them. The CDR3 loop spans 13 amino acids. Germline CDR1 PRHDT, CDR2 FYEKMQ (reference sequence). The CDR3 DNA reads TGTGCCAGCAGCTTATTGGAGAGGGAGACCCAGTACTTC. It is translated as CASSLLERETQYF.

This sequence joins TRBV2 and TRBJ1-1; 8 bases are shared with TRBD1. This CDR3 region has 13 residues. CDR1 is SNHLY and CDR2 is FYNNEI in the germline V gene. Unmatched junction bases numbered 1, after V lost 6 bases and J lost 1 base. The CDR3 protein is CASRQGGNTEAFF. In DNA, the CDR3 is TGTGCCAGCAGACAGGGGGGGAACACTGAAGCTTTCTTT.

This clone was seen more than once but under ten times. The rearrangement joins TRBV6-1 to TRBJ2-1; a possible D gene is TRBD1 (6 bases). CDR1 is MNHNS and CDR2 is SASEGT in the germline V gene. V was clipped by 8 bases and J by 5 bases, with 10 bases between them. This CDR3 contains 12 residues. CDR3 in amino acids: CASERTDNEQFF. The CDR3, as DNA: TGTGCCAGCGAGCGGACAGACAATGAGCAGTTCTTC.

The chain has TRBV2 and TRBJ2-7; D remains ambiguous. Looked up from germline, CDR1 is SNHLY and CDR2 is FYNNEI. V lost 6 bases, J lost 2 bases, and 17 bases lay in between. The CDR3 covers 15 residues. The CDR3 region has the DNA TGTGCCAGCAGGACGGGCACTTCCCCTACCTACGAGCAGTACTTC. It encodes CASRTGTSPTYEQYF.

The rearrangement joins TRBV5-1 to TRBJ2-5; weak D call: TRBD2 (6 bases). Germline-derived CDR1 and CDR2 are SGHRS and YFSETQ. The length of the CDR3 is 15 residues. V lost 0 bases and J 1 base, leaving 10 bases between the germline ends. CDR3 protein: CASSLGSGSQETQYF. The CDR3 DNA is TGCGCCAGCAGCTTGGGAAGCGGGTCCCAAGAGACCCAGTACTTC.